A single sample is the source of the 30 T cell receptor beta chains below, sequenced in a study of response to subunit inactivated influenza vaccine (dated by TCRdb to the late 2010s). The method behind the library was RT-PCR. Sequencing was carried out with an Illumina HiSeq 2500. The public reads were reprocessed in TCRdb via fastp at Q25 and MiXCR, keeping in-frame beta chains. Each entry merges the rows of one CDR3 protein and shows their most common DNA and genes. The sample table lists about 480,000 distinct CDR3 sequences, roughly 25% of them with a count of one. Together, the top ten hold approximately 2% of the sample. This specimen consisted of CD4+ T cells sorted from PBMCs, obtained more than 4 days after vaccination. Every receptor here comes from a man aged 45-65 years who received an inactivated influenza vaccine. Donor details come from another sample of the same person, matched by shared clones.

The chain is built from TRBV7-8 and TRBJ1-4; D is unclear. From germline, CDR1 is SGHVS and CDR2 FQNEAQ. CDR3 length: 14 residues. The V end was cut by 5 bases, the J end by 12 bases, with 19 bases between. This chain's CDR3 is CASSLLRATRELFF. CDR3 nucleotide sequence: TGTGCCAGCAGCCTACTGCGGGCCACTCGAGAACTGTTTTTT.

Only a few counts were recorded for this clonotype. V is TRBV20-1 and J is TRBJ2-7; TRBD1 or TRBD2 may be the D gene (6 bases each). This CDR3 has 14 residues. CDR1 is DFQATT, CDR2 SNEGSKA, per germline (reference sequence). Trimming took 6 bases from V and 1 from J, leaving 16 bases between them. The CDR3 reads CSAKRGAGSYEQYF. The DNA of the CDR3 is TGCAGTGCCAAGAGGGGGGCTGGGTCCTACGAGCAGTACTTC.

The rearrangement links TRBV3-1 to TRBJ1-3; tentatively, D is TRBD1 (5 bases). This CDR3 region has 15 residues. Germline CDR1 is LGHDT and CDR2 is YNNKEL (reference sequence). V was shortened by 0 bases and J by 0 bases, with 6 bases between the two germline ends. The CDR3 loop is CASSQDRVSGNTIYF. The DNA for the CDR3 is TGTGCCAGCAGCCAAGACAGGGTCTCTGGAAACACCATATATTTT.

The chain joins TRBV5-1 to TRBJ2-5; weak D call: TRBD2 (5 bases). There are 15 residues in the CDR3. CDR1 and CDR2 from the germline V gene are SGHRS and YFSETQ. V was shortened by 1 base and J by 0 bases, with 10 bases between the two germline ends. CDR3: CASSLSGMNQETQYF. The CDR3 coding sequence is TGCGCCAGCAGCTTGAGCGGAATGAACCAAGAGACCCAGTACTTC. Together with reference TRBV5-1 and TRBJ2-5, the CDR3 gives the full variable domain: KAGVTQTPRYLIKTRGQQVTLSCSPISGHRSVSWYQQTPGQGLQFLFEYFSETQRNKGNFPGRFSGRQFSNSRSEMNVSTLELGDSALYLCASSLSGMNQETQYFGPGTRLLVL.

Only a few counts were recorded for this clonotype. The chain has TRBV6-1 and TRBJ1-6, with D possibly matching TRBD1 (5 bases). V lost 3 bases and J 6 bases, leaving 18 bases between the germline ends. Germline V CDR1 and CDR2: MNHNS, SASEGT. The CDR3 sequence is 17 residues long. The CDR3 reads CASSDPPWGGGNSPLHF. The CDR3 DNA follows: TGTGCCAGCAGTGATCCGCCGTGGGGGGGTGGTAATTCACCCCTCCACTTT.

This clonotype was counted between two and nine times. CDR3 loop: CSARDSGGIGELFF. As DNA, the CDR3 is TGCAGTGCTAGAGATTCAGGAGGGATCGGGGAGCTGTTTTTT. The rearrangement uses TRBV20-1 and TRBJ2-2, with a weak D call TRBD2 (6 bases). The CDR3 runs 14 residues. Germline lookup yields CDR1 DFQATT and CDR2 SNEGSKA (reference sequence). V lost 0 bases to trimming and J lost 7 bases, with 12 bases between them.

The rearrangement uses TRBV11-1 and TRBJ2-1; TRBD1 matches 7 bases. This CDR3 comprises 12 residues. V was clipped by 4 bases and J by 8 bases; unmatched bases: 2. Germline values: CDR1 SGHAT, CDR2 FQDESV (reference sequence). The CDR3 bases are TGTGCCAGCAGCTCCGGACAGGATGAGCAGTTCTTC. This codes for CASSSGQDEQFF.

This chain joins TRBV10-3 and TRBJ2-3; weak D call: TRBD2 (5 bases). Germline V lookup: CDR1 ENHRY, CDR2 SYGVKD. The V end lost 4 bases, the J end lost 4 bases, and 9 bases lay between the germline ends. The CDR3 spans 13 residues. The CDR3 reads CAISVERADTQYF. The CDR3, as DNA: TGTGCCATCAGTGTGGAGAGGGCAGATACGCAGTATTTT.

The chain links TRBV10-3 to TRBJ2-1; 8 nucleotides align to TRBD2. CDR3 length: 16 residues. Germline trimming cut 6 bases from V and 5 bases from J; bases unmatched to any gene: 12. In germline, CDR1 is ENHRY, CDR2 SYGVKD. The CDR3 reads CAISALAGSGNNEQFF. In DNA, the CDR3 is TGTGCCATCAGCGCTTTAGCGGGGTCGGGGAACAATGAGCAGTTCTTC.

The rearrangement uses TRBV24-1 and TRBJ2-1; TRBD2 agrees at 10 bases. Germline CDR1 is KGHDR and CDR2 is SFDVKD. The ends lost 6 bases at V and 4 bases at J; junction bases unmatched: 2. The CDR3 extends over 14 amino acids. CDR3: CATSSGRAYNEQFF. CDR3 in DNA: TGTGCCACCAGTAGCGGGAGGGCTTACAATGAGCAGTTCTTC.

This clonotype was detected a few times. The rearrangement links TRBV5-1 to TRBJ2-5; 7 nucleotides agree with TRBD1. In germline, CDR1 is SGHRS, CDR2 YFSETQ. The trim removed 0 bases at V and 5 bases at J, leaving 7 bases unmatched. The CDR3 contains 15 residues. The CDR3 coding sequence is TGCGCCAGCAGCTTGGGGGACAGAGTGTTTGAGACCCAGTACTTC. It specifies CASSLGDRVFETQYF.

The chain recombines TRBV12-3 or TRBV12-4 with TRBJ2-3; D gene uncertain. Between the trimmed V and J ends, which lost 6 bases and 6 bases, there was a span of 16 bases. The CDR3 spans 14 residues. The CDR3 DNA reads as TGTGCCAGCAGCCCTCCGACCGCCAGGGATACGCAGTATTTT. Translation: CASSPPTARDTQYF.

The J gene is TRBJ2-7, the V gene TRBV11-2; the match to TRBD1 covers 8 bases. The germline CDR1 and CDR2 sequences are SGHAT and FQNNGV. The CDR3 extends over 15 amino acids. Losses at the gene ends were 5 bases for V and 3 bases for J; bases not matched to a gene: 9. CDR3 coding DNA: TGTGCCAGCAGCCCAGGGACAGGCCCTTTCTACGAGCAGTACTTC. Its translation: CASSPGTGPFYEQYF.

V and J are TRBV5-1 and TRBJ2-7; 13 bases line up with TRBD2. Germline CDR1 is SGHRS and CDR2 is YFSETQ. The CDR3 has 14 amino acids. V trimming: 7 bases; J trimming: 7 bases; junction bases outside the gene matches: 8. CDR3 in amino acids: CASGAGLAGHEQYF. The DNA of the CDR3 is TGCGCCAGCGGCGCGGGACTAGCGGGGCATGAGCAGTACTTC.

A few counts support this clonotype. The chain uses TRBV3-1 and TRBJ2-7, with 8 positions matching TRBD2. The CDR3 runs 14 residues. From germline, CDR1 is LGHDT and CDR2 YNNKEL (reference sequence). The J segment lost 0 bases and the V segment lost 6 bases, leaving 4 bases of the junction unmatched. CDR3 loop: CASRRGTSSYEQYF. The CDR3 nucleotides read TGTGCCAGCAGGAGGGGGACTAGCTCCTACGAGCAGTACTTC.

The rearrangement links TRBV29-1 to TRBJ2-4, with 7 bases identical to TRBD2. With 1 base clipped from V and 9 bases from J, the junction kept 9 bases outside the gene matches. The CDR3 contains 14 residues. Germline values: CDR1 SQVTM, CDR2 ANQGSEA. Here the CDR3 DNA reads TGCAGCGTTGAAGGCCAATCTAGCGGAAGCATTCAGTACTTC. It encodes CSVEGQSSGSIQYF.

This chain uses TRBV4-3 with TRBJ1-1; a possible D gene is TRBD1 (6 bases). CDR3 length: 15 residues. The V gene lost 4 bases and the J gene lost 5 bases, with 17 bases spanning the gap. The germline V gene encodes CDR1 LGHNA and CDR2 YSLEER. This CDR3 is CASSLQNKGGTEAFF. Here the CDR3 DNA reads TGCGCCAGCAGCCTACAAAACAAGGGGGGAACTGAAGCTTTCTTT.

DNA of the CDR3: TGTGCCAGCAGCTTAGACCAGAAGTCCTACAATGAGCAGTTCTTC. Its translation is CASSLDQKSYNEQFF. The chain uses TRBV7-6 and TRBJ2-1, with unresolved D. V was pared by 1 base and J by 1 base, with 8 bases between. Germline V gene data show CDR1 as SGHVS and CDR2 as FNYEAQ. This CDR3 region has 15 residues.

The CDR3 here is CASSWDLSGSFQETQYF. CDR3 DNA sequence: TGTGCCAGCAGCTGGGACCTTAGCGGGAGCTTCCAAGAGACCCAGTACTTC. This chain uses TRBV7-8 with TRBJ2-5; TRBD2 matches at 9 bases. The ends lost 4 bases at V and 1 base at J; junction bases unmatched: 10. Germline CDR1 and CDR2: SGHVS and FQNEAQ. The CDR3 totals 17 residues.

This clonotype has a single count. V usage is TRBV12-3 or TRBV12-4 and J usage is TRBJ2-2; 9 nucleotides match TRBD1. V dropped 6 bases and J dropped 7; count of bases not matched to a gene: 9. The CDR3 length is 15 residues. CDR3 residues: CASRGTGLRGGELFF. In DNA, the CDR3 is TGTGCCAGCAGGGGGACAGGGCTTAGGGGCGGGGAGCTGTTTTTT.

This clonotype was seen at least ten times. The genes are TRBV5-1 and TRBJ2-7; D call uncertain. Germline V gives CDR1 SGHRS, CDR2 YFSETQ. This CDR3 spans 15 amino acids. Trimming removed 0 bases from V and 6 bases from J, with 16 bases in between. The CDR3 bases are TGCGCCAGCAGCTTGGATCCCGTTAGTCGTGGCGAGCAGTACTTC. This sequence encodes CASSLDPVSRGEQYF.

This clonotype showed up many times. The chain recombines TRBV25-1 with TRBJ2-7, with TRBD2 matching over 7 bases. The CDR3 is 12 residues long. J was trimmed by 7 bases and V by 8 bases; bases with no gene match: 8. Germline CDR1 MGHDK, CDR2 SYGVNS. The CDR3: CASARAGSEQYF. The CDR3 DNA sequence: TGTGCCAGCGCAAGAGCGGGATCTGAGCAGTACTTC.

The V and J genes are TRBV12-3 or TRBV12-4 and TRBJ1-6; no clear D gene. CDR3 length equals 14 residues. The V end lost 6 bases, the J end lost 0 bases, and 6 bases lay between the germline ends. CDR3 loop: CASSPGSYNSPLHF. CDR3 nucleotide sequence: TGTGCCAGCAGCCCCGGCTCCTATAATTCACCCCTCCACTTT.

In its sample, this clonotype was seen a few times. The CDR3 bases are TGTGCCAGCAGCTCCCGGGCTACCGTTTGGGAGACCCAGTACTTC. This gives the protein CASSSRATVWETQYF. The rearrangement joins TRBV7-8 to TRBJ2-5; D ambiguous. The CDR3 covers 15 residues. V dropped 4 bases and J dropped 5 bases, with 17 bases sitting between them. Germline V gene data show CDR1 as SGHVS and CDR2 as FQNEAQ. The whole variable domain, filled in from reference TRBV7-8 and TRBJ2-5, reads GAGVSQSPRYKVAKRGQDVALRCDPISGHVSLFWYQQALGQGPEFLTYFQNEAQLDKSGLPSDRFFAERPEGSVSTLKIQRTQQEDSAVYLCASSSRATVWETQYFGPGTRLLVL.

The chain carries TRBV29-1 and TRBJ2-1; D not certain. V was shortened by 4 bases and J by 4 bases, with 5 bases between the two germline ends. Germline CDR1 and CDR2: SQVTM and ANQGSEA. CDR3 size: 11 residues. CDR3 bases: TGCAGCGTTGGTTTGTACAATGAGCAGTTCTTC. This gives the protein CSVGLYNEQFF.

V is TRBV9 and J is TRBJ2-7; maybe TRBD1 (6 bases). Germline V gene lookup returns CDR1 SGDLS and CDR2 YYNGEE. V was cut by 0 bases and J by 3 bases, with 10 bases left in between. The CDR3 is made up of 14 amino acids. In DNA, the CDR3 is TGTGCCAGCAGCGTAGGACAGGACCTCTACGAGCAGTACTTC. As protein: CASSVGQDLYEQYF.

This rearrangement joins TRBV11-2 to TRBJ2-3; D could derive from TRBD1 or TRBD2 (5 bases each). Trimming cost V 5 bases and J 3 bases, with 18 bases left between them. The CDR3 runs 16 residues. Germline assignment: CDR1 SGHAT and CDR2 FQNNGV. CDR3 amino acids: CASSHKGPLETDTQYF. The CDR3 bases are TGTGCCAGCAGCCACAAGGGACCTTTAGAGACAGATACGCAGTATTTT.

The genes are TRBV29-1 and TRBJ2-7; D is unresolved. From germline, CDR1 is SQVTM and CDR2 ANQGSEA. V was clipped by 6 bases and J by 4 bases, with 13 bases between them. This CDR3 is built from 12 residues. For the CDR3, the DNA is TGCAGCGTAAAGAGAAGCTCATACGAGCAGTACTTC. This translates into CSVKRSSYEQYF.

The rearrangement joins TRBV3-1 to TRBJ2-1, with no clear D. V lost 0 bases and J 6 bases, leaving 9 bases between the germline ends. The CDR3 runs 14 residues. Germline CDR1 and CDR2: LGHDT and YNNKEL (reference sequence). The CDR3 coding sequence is TGTGCCAGCAGCCAAGATACCAGTCGCAATGAGCAGTTCTTC. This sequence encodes CASSQDTSRNEQFF.

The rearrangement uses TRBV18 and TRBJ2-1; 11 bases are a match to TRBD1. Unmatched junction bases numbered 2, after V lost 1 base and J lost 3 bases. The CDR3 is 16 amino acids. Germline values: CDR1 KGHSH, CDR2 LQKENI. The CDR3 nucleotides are TGTGCCAGCTCACCACGCGGGACAGGGGGCTACAATGAGCAGTTCTTC. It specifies CASSPRGTGGYNEQFF.